The T cell receptor (beta chain) under discussion was sequenced for a study of somatic mutations in cytotoxic T cells in rheumatoid arthritis. The table came from immunoSEQ multiplex PCR; TCRdb's copy has only in-frame clones and leaves some out. The sample records 2,000 to 2,500 clones, 60% to 80% being singletons. The CDR3 extends over 14 amino acids. V lost 6 bases and J lost 11; bases outside the gene matches: 15. CDR1 is LNHDA and CDR2 is SQIVND in the germline V gene (reference sequence). Sequencing was performed on CD8+ T cells sorted from blood. The chain couples TRBV19 to TRBJ2-5; 7 bases agree with TRBD1. This TCR was sampled from an older man with rheumatoid arthritis. The CDR3 nucleotides read TGTGCCAGTAGGCTCCGGGACAGCTCCTGGGAGCAGTACTTC. This sequence encodes CASRLRDSSWEQYF.